This T cell receptor (beta chain) was recorded in a study of beta chain features in type 1 diabetes. Study outcomes and limitations: Shortening of TCRB CDR3s, moderate but significant, appeared in all four CD4+ subsets of Type 1 diabetes patients. It was among patients, rather than healthy donors, that naive, central memory and Treg TCRB repertoires appeared more similar.

What was sequenced were expressed TCRB transcripts, since all of the isolated RNA had been reverse transcribed. Profiling relied on immunoSEQ multiplex PCR, and the TCRdb table lists in-frame clones only, not all of them. The sample has 600,000 to 700,000 clones, around 15% seen once; the top ten hold less than 0.025%. Turning to this clone: What it binds is unknown.

Germline CDR1 is SGHTA and CDR2 is FQGNSA. The CDR3 is 14 amino acids. V lost 5 bases and J lost 5; bases outside the gene matches: 2. The sequence was obtained from a man aged 18 to 29 with type 1 diabetes. The sequenced sample consisted of naive CD4+ T cells from blood. This rearrangement joins TRBV7-2 to TRBJ1-4; 10 bases are a match to TRBD1. In DNA form, the CDR3 reads TGTGCCAGCAGCACGGACAGGGGGAATGAAAAACTGTTTTTT. Protein sequence: CASSTDRGNEKLFF.